This TCR beta chain was recorded in a study of T cells in Graves' hyperthyroidism and ophthalmopathy (dated by TCRdb to the late 2010s). Notes on the research overall: A discovery cohort of fewer than 110 patients, about 40 with Graves' ophthalmopathy and 55 to 60 with stable Graves' hyperthyroidism, was used to find distinguishing TCR V-J signatures. Prospective prediction of ophthalmopathy was tested in an independent validation cohort consisting of 18 to 20 hyperthyroidism patients and over 15 patients who later progressed to ophthalmopathy. The roughly 91 discovery patients were randomly split 7:3 into training and test sets. The study also compared thyroid tissue and blood T-cell repertoires from about six Graves' hyperthyroidism patients. Following sampling, methimazole starting at 30 mg daily was given to hyperthyroidism patients, and high-dose intravenous methylprednisolone was given to ophthalmopathy patients. The paper describes TCR Vbeta CDR3 sequencing of 120 to 150 peripheral blood samples, made up of 43 ophthalmopathy patients, 70 to 80 hyperthyroidism patients and about 17 progressor patients.

Counted from cysteine to phenylalanine, this CDR3 has 14 amino acids. The retained sequence is limited to the CDR3, 42 bases, with the frame set at the first base. The germline V gene provides CDR1 SGHRS and CDR2 YFSETQ. The TCR beta CDR3 regions were amplified from the RNA transcripts. For the first round of RT-PCR on the TCR CDR3, the HTBI primer set was used together with the Qiagen OneStep RT-PCR kit. Libraries were constructed in a second round of multiplex PCR, after which size selection and purification were carried out. The libraries were sequenced on an Illumina HiSeq2000 using paired-end 100 bp reads. The source study handled its data this way. SOAPnuke was used to process the raw data, removing reads that contained adapters or uncalled bases, had a mean Phred below 15, or lacked an exact match to the constant primer or identifier. COPE v1.2.5 was used to merge the high-quality paired reads, and each unique nucleotide sequence was defined as a clonotype. Clonotypes were aligned to IMGT TRBV, TRBD and TRBJ reference segments using MiTCR v1.1. Analysis was restricted to V-J combinations with a frequency above 0.0001, which covered about 99% of repertoires. A TCS score was defined as the ratio of F50 (clonal expansion) to E x V (chaos), with BLOSUM62-based TCRdist applied between CDR3 peptides within each V-J. Welch's t-statistics and random forest reduced fewer than 550 V-J features to 13, which were used in a naive Bayes classifier (R e1071). The similarity between thyroid and blood repertoires was quantified using the Morisita-Horn index. TCRdb itself trimmed the public reads at Q25 with fastp, ran MiXCR and retained productive beta chains. Each CDR3 protein gets just one entry, which takes the most common genes and DNA from the rows behind it. What appears here as the V and J calls and clone size reflects TCRdb's work, not the paper's. This sample lists around 580,000 distinct CDR3 sequences; 40% to 55% were detected once. The top ten hold about 8.3% of the sample.

The investigation overall reported the following: Sample size was not statistically predetermined, and investigators were not blinded to group allocation. In validation, progression to ophthalmopathy was predicted by the model with 70.59% sensitivity and roughly 76% specificity, a median of about 6.4 months before onset. Blood samples also contained most of the expanded thyroid clonotypes (frequency above 0.001), which suggests that blood repertoires may reflect thyroid immune responses. In cross-validation, a model built on a 13 V-J signature told ophthalmopathy apart from stable hyperthyroidism with 87.88% sensitivity and roughly 82% specificity, and in testing the same model reached 80%/75%.

This clonotype was observed at least ten times. The antigen it recognizes is unknown. The junction does not match germline at one end; this may be a read error. A patient counted as having stable Graves' hyperthyroidism if no progression to ophthalmopathy occurred over 18 months of follow-up. Hyperthyroidism patients were newly diagnosed, with disease duration under 2 months, and aged 18 to 65 years. Any patient with an uncontrolled infection, another autoimmune disease, pregnancy or lactation was excluded. Clinical symptoms, serum thyroxine and TRAb, thyroid ultrasound, and orbital computed tomography formed the basis for the diagnoses. Total RNA was extracted with Trizol reagent, and quality was checked on an Agilent 2100 Bioanalyzer.

The chain joins TRBV5-1 to TRBJ1-4; the D segment could be TRBD1, given 6 matching bases. The sequence derives from a woman aged 18-29 years with Graves' hyperthyroidism. Sequenced material: peripheral blood or thyroid tissue (not recorded which). The bases read TGTGCCAGCAGCTTAGGGGGTTCTAATGAAAAACTGTTTTTT. This is translated as CASSLGGSNEKLFF.